The clone carrying this TCR beta chain was detected many times. The data were taken from a study of regulatory T cells in long-lasting Graves disease. Looked up from germline, CDR1 is DFQATT and CDR2 is SNEGSKA (reference sequence). This CDR3 spans 13 amino acids. With 5 bases clipped from V and 2 bases from J, the junction kept 4 bases outside the gene matches. Sequencing libraries for TCR beta were prepared with iRepertoire HTBI primers and Arm-PCR of CDR3 regions. Each CDR3 protein gets one entry after TCRdb re-called the multiplex PCR reads with MiXCR. The sample yields about 470,000 distinct CDR3 sequences, about 20% seen once. The time point denotes: persistent/refractory GD, antithyroid drugs over 5 years with positive TRAb. RNA isolated from PBMCs was used to make the TCR library.

The source is a female donor with Graves disease. The chain uses TRBV20-1 and TRBJ2-5; 8 bases align to TRBD2. The sample consisted of peripheral blood mononuclear cells (PBMCs), taken when the disease was refractory, from a patient treated with antithyroid drugs. The CDR3 nucleotides are TGCAGTGCTCCCATAGCGGGACAAGAGACCCAGTACTTC. Its translation is CSAPIAGQETQYF.